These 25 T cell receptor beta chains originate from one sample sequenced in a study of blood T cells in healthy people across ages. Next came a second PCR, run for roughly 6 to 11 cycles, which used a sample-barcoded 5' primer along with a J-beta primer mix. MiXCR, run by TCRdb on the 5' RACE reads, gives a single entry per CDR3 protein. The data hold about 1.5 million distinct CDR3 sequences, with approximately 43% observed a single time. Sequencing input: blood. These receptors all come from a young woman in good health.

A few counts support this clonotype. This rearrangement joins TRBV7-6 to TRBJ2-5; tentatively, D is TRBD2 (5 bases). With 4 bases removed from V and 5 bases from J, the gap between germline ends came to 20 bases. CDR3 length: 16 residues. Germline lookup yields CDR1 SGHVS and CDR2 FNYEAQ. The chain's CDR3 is CASSSRVLDGDETQYF. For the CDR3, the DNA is TGTGCCAGCAGCTCTAGGGTACTAGACGGGGATGAGACCCAGTACTTC.

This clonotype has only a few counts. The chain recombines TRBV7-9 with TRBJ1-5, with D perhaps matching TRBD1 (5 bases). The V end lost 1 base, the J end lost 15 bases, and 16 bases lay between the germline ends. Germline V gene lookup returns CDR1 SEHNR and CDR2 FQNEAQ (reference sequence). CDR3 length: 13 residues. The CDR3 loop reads CASSLDRGGGRHF. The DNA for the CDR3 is TGTGCCAGCAGCTTAGATCGCGGGGGAGGAAGGCATTTT.

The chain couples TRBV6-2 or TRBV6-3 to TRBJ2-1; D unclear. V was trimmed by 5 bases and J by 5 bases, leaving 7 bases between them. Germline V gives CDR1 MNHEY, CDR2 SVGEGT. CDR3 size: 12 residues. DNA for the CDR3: TGTGCCAGCAGTGCCCGGGACAATGAGCAGTTCTTC. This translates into CASSARDNEQFF.

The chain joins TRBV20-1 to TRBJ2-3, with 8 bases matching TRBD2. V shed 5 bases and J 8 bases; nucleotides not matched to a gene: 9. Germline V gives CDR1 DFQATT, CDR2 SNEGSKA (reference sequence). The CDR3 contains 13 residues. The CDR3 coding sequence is TGCAGTGCTCCCCGGGGGGGGAGGTTTACGCAGTATTTT. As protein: CSAPRGGRFTQYF.

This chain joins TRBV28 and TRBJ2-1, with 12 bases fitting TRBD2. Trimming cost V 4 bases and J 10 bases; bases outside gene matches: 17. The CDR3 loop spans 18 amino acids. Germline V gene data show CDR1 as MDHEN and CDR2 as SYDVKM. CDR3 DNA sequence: TGTGCCAGCAGTTCCCTAAGGGCGGGACTAGCGGGTTTATTGGAGCAGTTCTTC. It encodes CASSSLRAGLAGLLEQFF.

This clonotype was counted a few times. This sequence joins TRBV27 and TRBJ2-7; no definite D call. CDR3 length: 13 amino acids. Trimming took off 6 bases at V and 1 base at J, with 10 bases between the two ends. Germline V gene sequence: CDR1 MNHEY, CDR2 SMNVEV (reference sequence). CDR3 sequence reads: CASSSQVSYEQYF. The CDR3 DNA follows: TGTGCCAGCAGCAGCCAAGTTTCCTACGAGCAGTACTTC.

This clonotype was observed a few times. In DNA, the CDR3 is TGTGCCAGCAGCTTATGGACCAAGGCAACTAATGAAAAACTGTTTTTT. Amino acid sequence: CASSLWTKATNEKLFF. The chain has TRBV11-2 and TRBJ1-4; no firm D call. V lost 2 bases to trimming and J lost 0 bases, with 10 bases between them. This CDR3 contains 16 residues. CDR1 SGHAT and CDR2 FQNNGV come from the germline V gene.

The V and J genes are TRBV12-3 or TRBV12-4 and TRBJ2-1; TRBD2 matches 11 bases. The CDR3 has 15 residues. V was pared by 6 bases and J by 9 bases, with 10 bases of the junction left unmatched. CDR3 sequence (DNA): TGTGCCAGCAGCCCTTTGGGGACTAGCGGCCCTGAGCAGTTCTTC. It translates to CASSPLGTSGPEQFF.

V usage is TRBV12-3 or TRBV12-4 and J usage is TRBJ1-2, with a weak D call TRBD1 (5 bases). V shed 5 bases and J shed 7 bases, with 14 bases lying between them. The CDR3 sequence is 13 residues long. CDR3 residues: CASSVNSGVGYTF. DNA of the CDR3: TGTGCCAGCAGTGTAAACTCGGGGGTTGGCTACACCTTC.

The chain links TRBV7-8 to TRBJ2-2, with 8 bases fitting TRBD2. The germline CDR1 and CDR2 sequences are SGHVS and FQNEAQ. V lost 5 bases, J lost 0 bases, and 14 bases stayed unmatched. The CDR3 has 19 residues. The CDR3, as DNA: TGTGCCAGCAGCAAACGGGGGGGCAGGCTGACTGCGAACACCGGGGAGCTGTTTTTT. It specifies CASSKRGGRLTANTGELFF.

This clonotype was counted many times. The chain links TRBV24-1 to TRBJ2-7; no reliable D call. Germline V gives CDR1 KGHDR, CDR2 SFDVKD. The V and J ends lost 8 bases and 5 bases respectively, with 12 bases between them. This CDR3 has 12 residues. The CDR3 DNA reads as TGTGCCACCATCCAAGGGCTCCACGAGCAGTACTTC. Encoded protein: CATIQGLHEQYF.

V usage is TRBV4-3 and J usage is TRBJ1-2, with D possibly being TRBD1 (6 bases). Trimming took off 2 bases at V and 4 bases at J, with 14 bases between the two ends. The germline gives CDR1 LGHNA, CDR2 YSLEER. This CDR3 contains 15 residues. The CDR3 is CASSQNTGFGYGYTF. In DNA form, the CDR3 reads TGCGCCAGCAGCCAAAATACAGGGTTTGGCTATGGCTACACCTTC.

The CDR3 loop reads CASSEYRAANTEAFF. The DNA for the CDR3 is TGTGCCAGCAGTGAATATAGGGCAGCGAACACTGAAGCTTTCTTT. V is TRBV25-1 and J is TRBJ1-1; D not certain. The CDR3 is 15 residues long. Per germline, CDR1 MGHDK and CDR2 SYGVNS. V lost 0 bases and J 1 base, leaving 9 bases between the germline ends.

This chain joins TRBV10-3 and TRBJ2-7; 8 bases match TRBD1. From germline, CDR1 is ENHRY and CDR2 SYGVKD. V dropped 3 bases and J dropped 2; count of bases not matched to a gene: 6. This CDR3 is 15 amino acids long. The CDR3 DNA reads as TGTGCCATCAGTGACACGGACAGGGACCCCTACGAGCAGTACTTC. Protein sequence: CAISDTDRDPYEQYF.

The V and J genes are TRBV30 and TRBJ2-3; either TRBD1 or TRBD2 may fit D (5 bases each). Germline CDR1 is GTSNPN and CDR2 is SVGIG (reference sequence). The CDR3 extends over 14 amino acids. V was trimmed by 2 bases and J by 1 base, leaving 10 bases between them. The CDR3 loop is CAWSLLGGTDTQYF. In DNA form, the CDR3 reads TGTGCCTGGAGTTTACTAGGGGGCACAGATACGCAGTATTTT.

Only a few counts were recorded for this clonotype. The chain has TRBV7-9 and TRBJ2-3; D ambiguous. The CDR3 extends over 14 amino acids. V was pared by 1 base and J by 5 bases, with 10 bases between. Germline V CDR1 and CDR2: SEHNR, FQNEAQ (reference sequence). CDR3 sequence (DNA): TGTGCCAGCAGCTTAGTAGGGAAGGTAGATACGCAGTATTTT. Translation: CASSLVGKVDTQYF.

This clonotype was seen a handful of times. CDR3: CSVGGPQETQYF. In nucleotides, the CDR3 is TGCAGCGTTGGGGGACCTCAAGAGACCCAGTACTTC. The chain has TRBV29-1 and TRBJ2-5; tentatively, D is TRBD1 or TRBD2 (5 bases each). Germline assignment: CDR1 SQVTM and CDR2 ANQGSEA. V was cut by 4 bases and J by 2 bases, with 8 bases left in between. There are 12 residues in the CDR3.

The CDR3 region has the DNA TGTGCCAGCAGTTACTCGTCGGTGGGAGGCGGGGGCTACACCTTC. Its translation: CASSYSSVGGGGYTF. This sequence joins TRBV6-6 and TRBJ1-2; D remains unclear. The V end lost 0 bases, the J end lost 8 bases, and 16 bases lay between the germline ends. CDR3 length equals 15 residues. Germline values: CDR1 MNHNY, CDR2 SVGAGI (reference sequence).

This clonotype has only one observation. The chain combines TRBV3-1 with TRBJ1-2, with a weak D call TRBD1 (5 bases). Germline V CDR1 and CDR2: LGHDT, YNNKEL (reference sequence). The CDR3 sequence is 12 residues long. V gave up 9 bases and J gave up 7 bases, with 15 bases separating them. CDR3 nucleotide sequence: TGTGCCAGTTCAGGGCCCTATGGTGGCTACACCTTC. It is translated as CASSGPYGGYTF.

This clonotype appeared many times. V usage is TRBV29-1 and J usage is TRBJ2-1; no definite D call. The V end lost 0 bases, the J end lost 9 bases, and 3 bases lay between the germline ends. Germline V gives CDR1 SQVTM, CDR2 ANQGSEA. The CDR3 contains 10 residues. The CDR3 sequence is CSVEESEQFF. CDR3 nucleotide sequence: TGCAGCGTTGAAGAGAGTGAGCAGTTCTTC.

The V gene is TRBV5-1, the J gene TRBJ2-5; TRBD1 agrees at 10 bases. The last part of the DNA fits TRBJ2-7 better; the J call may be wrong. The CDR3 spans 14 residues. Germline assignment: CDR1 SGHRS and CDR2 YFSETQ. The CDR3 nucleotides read TGCGCCAGCAGATGGGACAGGGGAACCTGCGAGCAGTACTTC. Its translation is CASRWDRGTCEQYF.

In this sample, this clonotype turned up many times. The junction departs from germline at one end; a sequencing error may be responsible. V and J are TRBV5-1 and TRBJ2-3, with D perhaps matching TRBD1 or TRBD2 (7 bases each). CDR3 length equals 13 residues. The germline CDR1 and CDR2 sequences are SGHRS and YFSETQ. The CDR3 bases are TGTGCCAGCAGCGGGACAGGCACAGATACGCAGTATTTT. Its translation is CASSGTGTDTQYF. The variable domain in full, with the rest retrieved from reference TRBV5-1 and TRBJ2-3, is KAGVTQTPRYLIKTRGQQVTLSCSPISGHRSVSWYQQTPGQGLQFLFEYFSETQRNKGNFPGRFSGRQFSNSRSEMNVSTLELGDSALYLCASSGTGTDTQYFGPGTRLTVL.

CDR3 region: CSARGTYIPQETQYF. CDR3 sequence (DNA): TGCAGTGCTAGAGGGACATACATTCCCCAAGAGACCCAGTACTTC. The V call is TRBV20-1, the J call TRBJ2-5; possibly TRBD1 for D (5 bases). The CDR3 is 15 amino acids. Germline CDR1 is DFQATT and CDR2 is SNEGSKA (reference sequence). V was clipped by 1 base and J by 1 base, with 13 bases between them.

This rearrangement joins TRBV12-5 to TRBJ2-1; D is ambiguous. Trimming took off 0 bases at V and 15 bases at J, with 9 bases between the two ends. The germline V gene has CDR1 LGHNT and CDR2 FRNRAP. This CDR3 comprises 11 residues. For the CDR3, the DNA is TGTGCTAGTGGTTTGGTCCCAGGACCGTTCTTC. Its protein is CASGLVPGPFF.

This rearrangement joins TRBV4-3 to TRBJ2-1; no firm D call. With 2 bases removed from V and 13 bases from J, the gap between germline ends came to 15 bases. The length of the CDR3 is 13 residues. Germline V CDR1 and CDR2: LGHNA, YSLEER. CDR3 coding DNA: TGCGCCAGCAGCCAAACTCTTAAAGAGACCCAGTTCTTC. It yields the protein CASSQTLKETQFF.